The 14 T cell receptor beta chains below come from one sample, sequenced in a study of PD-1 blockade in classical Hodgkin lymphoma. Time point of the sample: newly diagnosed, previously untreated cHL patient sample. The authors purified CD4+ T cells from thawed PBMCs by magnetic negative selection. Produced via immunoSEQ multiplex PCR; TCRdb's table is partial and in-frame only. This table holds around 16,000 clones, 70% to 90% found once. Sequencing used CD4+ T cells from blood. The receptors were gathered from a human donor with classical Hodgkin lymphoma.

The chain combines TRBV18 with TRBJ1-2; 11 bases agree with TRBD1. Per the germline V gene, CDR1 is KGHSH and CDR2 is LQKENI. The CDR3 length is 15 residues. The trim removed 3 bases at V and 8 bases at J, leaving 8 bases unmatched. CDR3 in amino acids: CASSPAGQGAGGYTF. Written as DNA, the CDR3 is TGTGCCAGCTCACCGGCCGGACAGGGGGCGGGCGGCTACACCTTC.

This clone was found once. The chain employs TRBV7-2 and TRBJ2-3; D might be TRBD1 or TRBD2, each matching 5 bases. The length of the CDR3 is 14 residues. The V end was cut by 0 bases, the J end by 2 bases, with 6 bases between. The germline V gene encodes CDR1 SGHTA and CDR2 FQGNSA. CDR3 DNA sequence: TGTGCCAGCAGCTTAGCGGGGGTCACAGATACGCAGTATTTT. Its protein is CASSLAGVTDTQYF.

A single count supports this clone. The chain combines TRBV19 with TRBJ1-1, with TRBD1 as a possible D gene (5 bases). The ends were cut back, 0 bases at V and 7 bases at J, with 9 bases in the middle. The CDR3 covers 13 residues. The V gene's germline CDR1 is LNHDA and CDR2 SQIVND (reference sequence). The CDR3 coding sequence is TGTGCCAGTAGTATAGACAGGGCTGATGAAGCTTTCTTT. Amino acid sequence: CASSIDRADEAFF.

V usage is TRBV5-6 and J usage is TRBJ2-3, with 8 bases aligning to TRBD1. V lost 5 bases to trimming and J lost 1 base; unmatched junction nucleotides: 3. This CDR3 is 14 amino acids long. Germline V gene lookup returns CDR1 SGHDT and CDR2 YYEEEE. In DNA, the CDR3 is TGTGCCAGCAGTTCGGGACAGGGCACAGATACGCAGTATTTT. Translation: CASSSGQGTDTQYF.

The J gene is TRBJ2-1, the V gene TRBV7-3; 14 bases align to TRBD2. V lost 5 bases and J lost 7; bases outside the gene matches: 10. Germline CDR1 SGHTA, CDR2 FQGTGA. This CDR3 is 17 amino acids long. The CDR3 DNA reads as TGTGCCAGCAGCCCCTCCGGGACTAGCGGGAGTGTAAATGAGCAGTTCTTC. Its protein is CASSPSGTSGSVNEQFF. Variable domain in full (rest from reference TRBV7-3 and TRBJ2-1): GAGVSQTPSNKVTEKGKYVELRCDPISGHTALYWYRQSLGQGPEFLIYFQGTGAADDSGLPNDRFFAVRPEGSVSTLKIQRTERGDSAVYLCASSPSGTSGSVNEQFFGPGTRLTVL.

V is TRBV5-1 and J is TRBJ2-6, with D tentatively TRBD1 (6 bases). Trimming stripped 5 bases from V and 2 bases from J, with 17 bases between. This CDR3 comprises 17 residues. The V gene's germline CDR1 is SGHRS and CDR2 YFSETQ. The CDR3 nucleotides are TGCGCCAGCAGTGGGGTAGGGGGTAAAACTGGGGCCAACGTCCTGACTTTC. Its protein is CASSGVGGKTGANVLTF.

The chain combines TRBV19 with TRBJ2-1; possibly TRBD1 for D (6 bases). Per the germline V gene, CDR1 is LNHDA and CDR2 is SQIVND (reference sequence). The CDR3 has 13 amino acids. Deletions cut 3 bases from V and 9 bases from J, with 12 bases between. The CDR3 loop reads CASSMKRGTEQFF. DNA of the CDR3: TGTGCCAGTAGTATGAAGAGGGGGACTGAGCAGTTCTTC.

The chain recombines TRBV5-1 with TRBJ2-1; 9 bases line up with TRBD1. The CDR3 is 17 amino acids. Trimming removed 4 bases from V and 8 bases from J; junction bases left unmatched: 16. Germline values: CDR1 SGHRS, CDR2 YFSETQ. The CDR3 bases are TGCGCCAGCAGCCCTTTGAGCACAGGGGGCCCTATGGATGAGCAGTTCTTC. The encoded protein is CASSPLSTGGPMDEQFF.

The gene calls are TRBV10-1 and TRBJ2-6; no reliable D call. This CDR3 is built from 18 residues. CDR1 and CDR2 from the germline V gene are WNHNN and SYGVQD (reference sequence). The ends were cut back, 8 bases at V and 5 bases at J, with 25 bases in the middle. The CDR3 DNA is TGCGCCAGCGTGCTAGGCAAAGATCGACAAAGTCGGGCCAACGTCCTGACTTTC. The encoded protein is CASVLGKDRQSRANVLTF.

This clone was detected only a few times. CDR3 protein: CTSSRGVTYGYTF. The CDR3 nucleotides read TGCACCAGCAGCCGAGGGGTTACTTATGGCTACACCTTC. The V and J genes are TRBV1 and TRBJ1-2. TRBV1 is flagged as a pseudogene. This CDR3 has 13 amino acids.

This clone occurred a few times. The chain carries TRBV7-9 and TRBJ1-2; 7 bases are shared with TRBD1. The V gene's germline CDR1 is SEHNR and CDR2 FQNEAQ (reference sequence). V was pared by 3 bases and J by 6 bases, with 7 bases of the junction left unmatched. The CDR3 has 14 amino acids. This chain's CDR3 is CASSFSGTVNGYTF. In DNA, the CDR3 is TGTGCCAGCAGCTTTAGTGGGACAGTCAATGGCTACACCTTC.

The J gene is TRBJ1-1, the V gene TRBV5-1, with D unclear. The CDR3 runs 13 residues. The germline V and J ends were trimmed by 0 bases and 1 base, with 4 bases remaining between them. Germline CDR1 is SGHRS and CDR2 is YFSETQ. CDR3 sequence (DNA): TGCGCCAGCAGCTTGGAACAGAACACTGAAGCTTTCTTT. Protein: CASSLEQNTEAFF. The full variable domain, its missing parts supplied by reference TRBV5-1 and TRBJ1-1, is KAGVTQTPRYLIKTRGQQVTLSCSPISGHRSVSWYQQTPGQGLQFLFEYFSETQRNKGNFPGRFSGRQFSNSRSEMNVSTLELGDSALYLCASSLEQNTEAFFGQGTRLTVV.

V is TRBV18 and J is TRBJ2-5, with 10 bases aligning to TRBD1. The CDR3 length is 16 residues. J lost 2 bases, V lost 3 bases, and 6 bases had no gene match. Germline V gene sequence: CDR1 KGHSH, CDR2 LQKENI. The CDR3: CASSPPGTGEQETQYF. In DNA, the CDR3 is TGTGCCAGCTCACCTCCCGGGACAGGGGAACAAGAGACCCAGTACTTC.

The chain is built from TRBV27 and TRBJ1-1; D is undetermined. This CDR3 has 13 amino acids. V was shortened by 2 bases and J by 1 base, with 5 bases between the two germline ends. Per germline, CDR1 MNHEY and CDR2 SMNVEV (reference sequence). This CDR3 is CASSLGRNTEAFF. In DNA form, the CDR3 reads TGTGCCAGCAGTTTAGGCAGGAACACTGAAGCTTTCTTT.